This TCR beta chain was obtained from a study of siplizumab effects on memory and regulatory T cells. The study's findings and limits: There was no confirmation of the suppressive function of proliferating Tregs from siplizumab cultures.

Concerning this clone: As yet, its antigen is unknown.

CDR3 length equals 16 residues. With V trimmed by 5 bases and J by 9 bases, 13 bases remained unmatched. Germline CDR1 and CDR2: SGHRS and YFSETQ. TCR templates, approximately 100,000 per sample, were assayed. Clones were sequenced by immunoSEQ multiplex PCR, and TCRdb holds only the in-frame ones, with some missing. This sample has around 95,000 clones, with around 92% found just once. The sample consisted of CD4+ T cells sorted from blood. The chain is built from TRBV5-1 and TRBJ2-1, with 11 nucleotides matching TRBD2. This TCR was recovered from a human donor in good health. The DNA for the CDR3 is TGCGCCAGCAGTCCCCTAGCGGGGGGTCTCCAGGGTGAGCAGTTCTTC. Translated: CASSPLAGGLQGEQFF.